This T cell receptor beta chain was observed in a study of T-cell memory formation after mild COVID-19. The CDR3 covers 15 residues. V was pared by 5 bases and J by 6 bases, with 7 bases of the junction left unmatched. From germline, CDR1 is MGHRA and CDR2 YSYEKL. MiXCR was run by TCRdb on the 5' RACE reads, yielding one entry per CDR3 protein. The sample has about 290,000 distinct CDR3 sequences, about 16% seen once. The sequencing input was PBMCs or a T cell subset sorted from them (not recorded which). This sequence originates from a man in his late teens or twenties who had mild COVID-19 (a few samples of this study predate the infection). Cell type and time point are not known. The rearrangement links TRBV4-1 to TRBJ2-2; TRBD1 aligns across 9 bases. The CDR3 loop is CASSVRQGEAGELFF. The CDR3 bases are TGCGCCAGCAGCGTAAGACAGGGGGAGGCCGGGGAGCTGTTTTTT.